This TCR beta chain comes out of a study of T-cell reconstitution after alpha-beta-depleted transplantation in children. The CDR3 runs to 17 residues. Germline values: CDR1 SGDLS, CDR2 YYNGEE. Trimming took 0 bases from V and 3 from J, leaving 17 bases between them. For TCRbeta, the library was prepared with unique molecular identifiers. TCRdb re-analysed the PCR reads in MiXCR, keeping a single row per CDR3 protein. The sample has some 520,000 distinct CDR3 sequences, approximately 32% seen once. This clonotype occurred once. The V gene is TRBV9, the J gene TRBJ2-3; D might be TRBD2 (6 bases). The clonotype originates from a human donor who donated a stem cell graft to a child with aplastic anemia. The source material was PBMCs from the stem cell graft donor, sampled from the stem cell graft. The CDR3 reads CASSVGGSRGRTDTQYF. CDR3 nucleotides: TGTGCCAGCAGCGTAGGGGGGTCTCGGGGGAGGACAGATACGCAGTATTTT.